The clone carrying this T cell receptor beta chain was counted between two and nine times. Its antigen is still unknown. This specimen comes from a study of T cell repertoires in cytomegalovirus infection. In the study overall: Well-studied HLA-B-restricted epitopes and recently identified HLA-C-restricted epitopes of CMV were both used in the study. Study-wide results and limits: Summed frequency of shared TCR beta families picked out CMV carriers who also had the relevant HLA.

CDR1 MDHEN and CDR2 SYDVKM come from the germline V gene. J was trimmed by 5 bases and V by 2 bases; bases with no gene match: 4. The CDR3 consists of 14 residues. TCRdb re-derived calls from the reads in MiXCR, one entry per CDR3 protein. This sample has approximately 49,000 distinct CDR3 sequences, with over 15% found just once. This material consisted of CD8+ T cells from cultured PBMCs, taken from culture after CMV antigen stimulation. The TCR comes from a human donor in good health (CMV status not recorded). Some clones in this sample may be carry-over from other donors' samples. The chain recombines TRBV28 with TRBJ2-7, with TRBD2 identical over 9 bases. The CDR3 region is CASSLTGLAHEQYF. The CDR3 nucleotides are TGTGCCAGCAGTTTAACGGGACTAGCTCACGAGCAGTACTTC.